This T cell receptor beta chain was obtained from a study of blood T cell repertoires in COVID-19. Study background: The United States, Italy and Spain were the sources of the acute and convalescent COVID-19 samples.

In assigning cohorts, the study relied on participant-reported clinical history. Some clones are missing from TCRdb's copy, which holds only in-frame ones; the method was immunoSEQ multiplex PCR. The sample holds under 200,000 clones, roughly 80% seen once. Germline assignment: CDR1 MGHDK and CDR2 SYGVNS. The CDR3 sequence is 16 residues long. With V trimmed by 4 bases and J by 1 base, 9 bases remained unmatched. This clone was detected only once. The sequence derives from a woman aged 40 to 50 with acute COVID-19. The sample taken for sequencing was PBMCs or T cells enriched from blood (not recorded which). The chain links TRBV25-1 to TRBJ1-1; TRBD1 agrees at 7 bases. The CDR3 spells CASSGPGGLQNTEAFF. The CDR3 DNA follows: TGTGCCAGCAGTGGACCAGGGGGATTACAGAACACTGAAGCTTTCTTT. Drawing the rest from reference TRBV25-1 and TRBJ1-1, the complete variable domain is EADIYQTPRYLVIGTGKKITLECSQTMGHDKMYWYQQDPGMELHLIHYSYGVNSTEKGDLSSESTVSRIRTEHFPLTLESARPSHTSQYLCASSGPGGLQNTEAFFGQGTRLTVV.